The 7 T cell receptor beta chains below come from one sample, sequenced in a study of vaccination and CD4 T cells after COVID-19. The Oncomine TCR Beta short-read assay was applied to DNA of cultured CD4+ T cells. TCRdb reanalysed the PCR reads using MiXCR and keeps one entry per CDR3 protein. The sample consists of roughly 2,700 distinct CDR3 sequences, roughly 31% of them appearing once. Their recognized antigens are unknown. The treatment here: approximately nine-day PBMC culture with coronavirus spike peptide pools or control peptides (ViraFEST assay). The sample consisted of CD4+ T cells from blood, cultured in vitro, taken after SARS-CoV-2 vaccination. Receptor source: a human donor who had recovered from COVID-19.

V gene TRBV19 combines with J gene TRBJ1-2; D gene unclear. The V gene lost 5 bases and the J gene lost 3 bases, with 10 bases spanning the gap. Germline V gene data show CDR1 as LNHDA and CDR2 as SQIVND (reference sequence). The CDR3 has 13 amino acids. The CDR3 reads CASSLAGDYGYTF. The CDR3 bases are TGTGCCAGTAGTTTGGCAGGAGACTATGGCTACACCTTC.

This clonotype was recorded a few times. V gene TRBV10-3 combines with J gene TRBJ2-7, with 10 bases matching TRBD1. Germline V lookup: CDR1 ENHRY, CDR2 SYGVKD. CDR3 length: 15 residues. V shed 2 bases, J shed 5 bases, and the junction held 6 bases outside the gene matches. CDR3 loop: CAISEPGTGDDEQYF. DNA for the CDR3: TGTGCCATCAGTGAGCCCGGGACAGGGGACGACGAGCAGTACTTC.

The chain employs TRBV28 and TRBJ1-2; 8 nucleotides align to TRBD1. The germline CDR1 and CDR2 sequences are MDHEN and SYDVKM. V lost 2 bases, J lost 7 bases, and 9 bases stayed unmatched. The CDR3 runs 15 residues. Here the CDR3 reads CASSLSQGARGGYTF. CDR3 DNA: TGTGCCAGCAGTTTAAGTCAGGGGGCCCGGGGTGGCTACACCTTC.

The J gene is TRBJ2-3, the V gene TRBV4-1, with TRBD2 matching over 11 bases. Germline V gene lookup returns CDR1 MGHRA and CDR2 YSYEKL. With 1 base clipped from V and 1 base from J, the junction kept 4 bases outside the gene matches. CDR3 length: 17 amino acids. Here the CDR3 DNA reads TGCGCCAGCAGCCAAGGATCGGGACTAGCGGGCACAGATACGCAGTATTTT. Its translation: CASSQGSGLAGTDTQYF.

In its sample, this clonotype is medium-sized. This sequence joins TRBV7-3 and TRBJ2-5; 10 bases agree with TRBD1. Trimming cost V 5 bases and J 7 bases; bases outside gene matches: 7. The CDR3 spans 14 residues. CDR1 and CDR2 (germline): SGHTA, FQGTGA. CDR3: CASSPRDRGGTQYF. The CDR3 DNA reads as TGTGCCAGCAGCCCCCGGGACAGGGGAGGGACCCAGTACTTC.

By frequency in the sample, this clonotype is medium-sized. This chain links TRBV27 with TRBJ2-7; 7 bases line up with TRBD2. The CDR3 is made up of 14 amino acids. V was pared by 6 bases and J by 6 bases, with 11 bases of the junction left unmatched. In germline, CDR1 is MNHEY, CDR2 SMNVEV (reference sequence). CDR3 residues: CASSPIGGGVEQYF. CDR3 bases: TGTGCCAGCAGCCCCATCGGGGGAGGGGTCGAGCAGTACTTC.

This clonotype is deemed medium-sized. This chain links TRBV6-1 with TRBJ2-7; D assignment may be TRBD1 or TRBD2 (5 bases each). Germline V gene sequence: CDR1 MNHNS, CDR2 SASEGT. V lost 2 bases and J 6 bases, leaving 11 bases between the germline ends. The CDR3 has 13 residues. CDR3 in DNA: TGTGCCAGCAGTGAACCGGGACGAGGCGAGCAGTACTTC. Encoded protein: CASSEPGRGEQYF.